This record concerns one T cell receptor beta chain sequence. The antigen it binds to is not known. Read sequence stops 3 residues before the CDR3 end, and the germline J gene provides the missing end. The same CDR3 also results from other DNA sequences found in this sample. This specimen comes from a study of T cells in women clearing cervical HPV infection listed by TCRdb under 2018. General notes on the study: Cases were 25 women with histologically confirmed HPV16-related CIN3 or worse, including a couple of invasive cancers. In the parent cohort, 9,500 to 13,000 women aged 18 or older were enrolled in Guanacaste, Costa Rica, during about 1993 to 1995 and then followed for roughly seven years. Median age was roughly 33 years in cases versus around 40 in controls, and baseline characteristics did not differ significantly. The controls were around 26 women whose single incident HPV16 infection cleared within 12 months with no development of precancer or cancer. Since only a few of the women had HLA typing available, the possibility that HLA type was acting as a confounder could not be ruled out. Cases and controls were matched on age within five years and on year of sample collection. Blood from cases was collected at the visit at which the lesion was first identified, whereas blood from controls was collected once infection was no longer detected. This exploratory proof-of-principle case-control study, nested within the Guanacaste HPV Natural History Study in Costa Rica, compared TCR repertoires among women with different cervical HPV16 outcomes. Among cases, blood sampling occurred a median of 149 days after lesion detection, with an interquartile range of 90 to 200 days. Five blinded duplicates per group were added as quality controls, giving around 60 samples: around 50 participants and 10 replicates. Study-wide findings and limitations: Significantly higher TCR repertoire richness was observed in CIN3+ cases than in controls across sequencing depths, whereas no difference in evenness was found. T-cell numbers per sample were unknown, so richness differences could reflect varying T-cell content rather than repertoire biology. Random forest classifiers combining richness and V gene abundances distinguished cases from controls with an estimated AUC of roughly 0.8. Whether associations preceded infection or resulted from infection could not be shown with the cross-sectional design, and effector/memory subsets and HPV-specific T cells were not isolated. Cases had lower TRBV6-7 relative abundance than controls (0.11% versus 0.16%; Bonferroni P = 0.0008).

Every participant had a single incident cervical HPV16 infection, and prevalent HPV16 infections were excluded. Cervical HPV DNA was detected by MY09/MY11 PCR, and genotyping was performed by dot-blot hybridization. Fifteen mL of heparinized blood were centrifuged, and the buffy coat was split into aliquots, frozen at -30 degrees C, and then kept at -80 degrees C. QIAGEN kits were used to extract genomic DNA from buffy coat specimens. Using the immunoSEQ assay, multiplex PCR amplified TCR beta CDR3 regions from an average of around 1,300 ng of genomic DNA per sample. The assay corrected primer bias using a complete synthetic TCR repertoire to establish an amplification baseline. The amplicons were sequenced using the Illumina platform. The published analysis was carried out like this. Sequence errors were corrected by clustering with frequency ratios and a modified nearest-neighbor algorithm, and the sequences were then analyzed in the immunoSEQ Analyzer using IMGT gene definitions. At each rarefaction depth, TCR richness and evenness were averaged across 20 rarefaction repeats, and samples with fewer sequences than that depth were excluded. Wilcoxon rank sum tests with FDR correction were used to compare relative abundances of V, D and J genes between the groups. Blinded duplicates gave an intraclass correlation of 95.6% for TCR richness and an average of roughly 76% across 66 gene segments. Held by TCRdb, this immuneACCESS table contains in-frame sequences only and omits some clones. Under half of the omission traces to an unresolved V gene where checked; the cause of the rest is unknown. V and J calls and clone size are as listed in that table; D and trimming were resolved from the DNA. The sample table gives 25,000 to 35,000 clones. The ten largest clones represent around 6.6% of the sample.

V ends up 3 bases short and J 2 bases short, with an unmatched junction base count of 7. Including the terminal cysteine and phenylalanine, the CDR3 comprises 16 residues. The DNA shown is the part of the CDR3 that was read: 39 bases, in frame from base 1. Per the germline V gene, MNHNS is the CDR1 and SASEGT is the CDR2. This receptor was taken from a woman between 18 and 75 years old with a cervical HPV16 infection that either progressed to CIN3+ or cleared (not recorded which). The rearrangement joined TRBV6-1 to TRBJ2-3; TRBD2 aligns with 8 central bases. Material for sequencing was blood buffy coat. The sequenced part of the CDR3 DNA is TGTGCCAGCAGTGAGGCCAGCGGGGGATACACAGATACG. Translated, this gives CASSEASGGYTDT. The full CDR3 protein is CASSEASGGYTDTQYF.